A selection of T cell receptor beta chains follows, all from one sample in a study of CD8+ T cells in alopecia areata. Measured with immunoSEQ multiplex PCR; TCRdb has only the in-frame clones, and not every one. The sample includes about 70,000 clones, about half of them seen just once. The material was CD8+ T cells sorted from blood, obtained at week 0. Every receptor here comes from a human donor with alopecia areata. The CDR3 runs from the conserved cysteine through the conserved F or W. The order of the fields is J gene, clone size, V gene, D gene, CDR3 length, CDR3 DNA, CDR3 protein. The D gene is left open where the match is weak. Size is stated for part of the rows, as once, few or many counts, or as a class when the clone is expanded.

TRBJ2-7	many	TRBV7-8	.	15	TGTGCCAGCAGCCCCGGACCCCCGGTGGCCTCCGAGCAGTACTTC	CASSPGPPVASEQYF
TRBJ1-5	.	TRBV7-9	TRBD1	13	TGTGCCAGCAGTCAGGGGGCCCGACAGCCCCAGCATTTT	CASSQGARQPQHF
TRBJ2-2	few	TRBV30	.	13	TGTGCCTGGAGTGTACAGTCCTACGGGGAGCTGTTTTTT	CAWSVQSYGELFF
TRBJ2-3	once	TRBV5-6	.	14	TGTGCCAGCAGCTTCCCGGACCTCACAGATACGCAGTATTTT	CASSFPDLTDTQYF
TRBJ2-7	.	TRBV29-1	TRBD1	13	TGCAGCGTTGCTCGGGGACAGGGGTACGAGCAGTACTTC	CSVARGQGYEQYF
TRBJ2-7	many	TRBV11-3	TRBD2	14	TGTGCCAGCAGCTTATCTAGCGGGAACTACGAGCAGTACTTC	CASSLSSGNYEQYF
TRBJ2-7	.	TRBV9	.	17	TGTGCCAGCAGCGTAGAAGGGCAGGGAGGCCTCATGGGGGAGCAGTACTTC	CASSVEGQGGLMGEQYF
TRBJ2-4	.	TRBV6-1	.	13	TGTGCCAGCGGGGATAGGACATTTTACATTCAGTACTTC	CASGDRTFYIQYF
TRBJ2-4	medium-sized	TRBV7-8	TRBD1	16	TGTGCCAGCAGCCCTGGACAGGGGTGGCCCAAAAACATTCAGTACTTC	CASSPGQGWPKNIQYF
TRBJ2-7	.	TRBV5-6	TRBD1	14	TGTGCCAGCAGCTTGGGGACAGGGGGCTACGAGCAGTACTTC	CASSLGTGGYEQYF
TRBJ2-2	.	TRBV4-1	.	14	TGCGCCAGCAGCCACCGACAGGACACCGGGGAGCTGTTTTTT	CASSHRQDTGELFF
TRBJ2-7	.	TRBV29-1	.	13	TGCAGCGTTTCAGCCGAAGGGTCCTACGAGCAGTACTTC	CSVSAEGSYEQYF
TRBJ2-5	.	TRBV5-4	.	14	TGTGCCAGCGGCCAGGGGTTTGGGGGAGAGACCCAGTACTTC	CASGQGFGGETQYF
TRBJ2-7	.	TRBV21-1	.	17	TGTGCCAGCAGCAAAGGGATCCGGGACAGGAGCTCCTACGAGCAGTACTTC	CASSKGIRDRSSYEQYF
TRBJ1-3	.	TRBV23-1	.	14	TGCGCCAGCAGTCCGCACAGGGACCGAAACACCATATATTTT	CASSPHRDRNTIYF